The TCR beta chain under discussion was sequenced for a study of regulatory T cells in long-lasting Graves disease. Points from the study as a whole: A limited number of samples was an acknowledged limitation. Favored usage of TRBV28, TRBJ1-2 and TRBJ2-5 was recorded in persistent disease. New patients shared fewer public clonotypes (more than 850) than persistent patients did (2,741). Persistent Graves' cases showed lower TCR diversity than newly diagnosed cases.

The table lists this clonotype with many counts. What it recognizes is unknown. V was clipped by 6 bases and J by 3 bases, with 11 bases between them. CDR1 and CDR2 from the germline V gene are MNHNS and SASEGT. The CDR3 length is 13 residues. Time point defined: persistent/refractory GD, antithyroid drugs over 5 years with positive TRAb. From RNA extracted from PBMCs, the TCR library was made. Arm-PCR with iRepertoire HTBI primers amplified the CDR3 regions for these TCR beta libraries. TCRdb re-derived calls from the multiplex PCR reads in MiXCR, one entry per CDR3 protein. The sample records approximately 470,000 distinct CDR3 sequences, about a fifth being singletons.

This chain connects TRBV6-1 to TRBJ1-2, with TRBD1 as a possible D gene (5 bases). The input for sequencing was peripheral blood mononuclear cells (PBMCs), taken when the disease was refractory, from a patient treated with antithyroid drugs. This TCR was sampled from a female donor with Graves disease. The CDR3 region is CASSWGVDYGYTF. The CDR3 nucleotides are TGTGCCAGCAGCTGGGGGGTGGACTATGGCTACACCTTC.